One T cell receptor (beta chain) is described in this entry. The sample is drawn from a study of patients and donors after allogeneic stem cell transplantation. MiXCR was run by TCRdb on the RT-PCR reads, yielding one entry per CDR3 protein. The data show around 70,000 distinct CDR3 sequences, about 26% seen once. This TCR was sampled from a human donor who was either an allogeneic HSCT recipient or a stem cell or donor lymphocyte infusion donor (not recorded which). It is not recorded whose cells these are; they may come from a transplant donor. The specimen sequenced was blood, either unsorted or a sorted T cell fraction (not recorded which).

Written as DNA, the CDR3 is TGTGCCAGCGGGGACCGGGGGCCCGAAGCTTTCTTT. It codes for CASGDRGPEAFF. The chain has TRBV6-1 and TRBJ1-1, with a possible D match to TRBD1 (6 bases). This CDR3 has 12 residues. The V end was cut by 8 bases, the J end by 8 bases, with 15 bases between. Germline V gene sequence: CDR1 MNHNS, CDR2 SASEGT.